This T cell receptor beta chain was profiled in a study of blood T cell repertoires in COVID-19 (TCRdb year 2020). In the study overall: Samples from collaborators originated in the United States, Italy and Spain and spanned both the acute and convalescent phases of COVID-19. The material from the prospective study consisted of cDNA or gDNA derived from T cells, B-cell-depleted T cells, or PBMCs. Subjects who had been exposed to COVID-19, were actively infected with it, or had recovered from it provided the deeply sampled blood TCRbeta repertoires that made up the dataset. A freely available public database, intended as a resource for researchers studying the immune response to SARS-CoV-2, is where the repertoires were released. Samples were obtained from the ongoing ImmuneRACE study (first 160 participants) and from about 1,300 subjects provided by 6 global collaborators. A de-identified subject ID, COVID-19 status, age in years and sex were almost always included in the sample metadata. HLA class I and class II types, where available, came from metadata supplied by the sample provider rather than from assay-based typing. What the study reported, not specific to this receptor: The amount of clinical and demographic metadata varied by source and participant and was provided uncurated.

TCRbeta CDR3 regions were amplified from genomic DNA using the immunoSEQ Assay, a bias-controlled multiplex PCR. As for how the authors treated the data: Nucleated cell counts per sample were estimated from amplification of reference gene primers within the assay. Sequence reads were collapsed and filtered to measure the absolute abundance of every unique TCRbeta CDR3 rearrangement. For each sample, productive Simpson clonality was calculated as the square root of Simpson's diversity index across productive rearrangements. The table was pulled from immuneACCESS by TCRdb, which kept in-frame rearrangements only. Such tables lose some clones; where checked, under half of the loss comes from unresolved V genes, and the rest has no known cause. The V and J calls and clone size come from that table; D and trimming were worked out from the DNA. In all, the sample holds about 160,000 clones, and 84% of those were seen once. 7.5% to 9.5% of the sample comes from the top ten.

As to this clone: Which antigen it targets is not known. No much larger clonotype is one base removed from it; base qualities were not supplied.

A second Seattle source provided samples from volunteer blood donors who had recovered from COVID-19. Each collaborating institution followed its own protocols to collect whole blood in K2EDTA tubes. For TCRbeta analysis, collaborators shipped samples in one of three forms: frozen whole blood, isolated PBMCs, or DNA extracted from either of those sample types. The germline V gene supplies CDR1 SQVTM and CDR2 ANQGSEA. Spanning cysteine to phenylalanine, the CDR3 consists of 14 amino acids. Of all the DNA, just the CDR3 is kept, 42 bases in frame from base 1. V is reduced by 3 bases and J by 4 bases, leaving a spacing of 15 bases between them.

The sequence joins TRBV29-1 to TRBJ1-2; the D gene lacks a confident call. The sequence came from a man aged 35 to 55 who had recovered from COVID-19. Input material: peripheral blood. The DNA is TGCAGCGTTGACAACCCCAGAAGACTCTATGGCTACACCTTC. It is translated as CSVDNPRRLYGYTF.